A selection of T cell receptor beta chains follows, all from one sample in a study of early T cells in non-severe SARS-CoV-2 infection. TCRdb passed the 5' RACE reads through MiXCR, listing each CDR3 protein once. The sample includes roughly 67,000 distinct CDR3 sequences, about a tenth of them seen just once. Sequenced sample: whole blood. All receptors derive from an adult who was a healthcare worker with PCR-confirmed SARS-CoV-2 infection or an uninfected control (not recorded which). The CDR3 runs from the conserved cysteine through the conserved F or W. The order of the fields is D gene, clone size, V gene, J gene, CDR3 DNA, CDR3 protein. A D gene is named only where the DNA matches it firmly. Not every row has a clone size; where given, it reads once, few, many or a size class.

D: TRBD1
size: few
V: TRBV5-1
J: TRBJ1-2
DNA: TGCGCCAGCAGCGATGGGGACAGTCTAGGGTATGGCTACACCTTC
CDR3: CASSDGDSLGYGYTF

D: .
size: many
V: TRBV7-9
J: TRBJ1-1
DNA: TGTGCCAGCAGCTTTGCGGCGAACACTGAAGCTTTCTTT
CDR3: CASSFAANTEAFF

D: .
size: few
V: TRBV21-1
J: TRBJ2-1
DNA: TGTGCCAGCAGCGTTCCTTCACAGGGCTCCTACAATGAGCAGTTCTTC
CDR3: CASSVPSQGSYNEQFF

D: .
size: many
V: TRBV12-3/TRBV12-4
J: TRBJ2-3
DNA: TGTGCCGCCGTGGAGGGAGATACGCAGTATTTT
CDR3: CAAVEGDTQYF

D: .
size: many
V: TRBV20-1
J: TRBJ1-4
DNA: TGCAGTGCTAGCGTTCCGGGACGCCTGTTTTTT
CDR3: CSASVPGRLFF

D: .
size: medium-sized
V: TRBV28
J: TRBJ2-7
DNA: TGTGCCAGCAGTCGGACGACAGGCGAGCAGTACTTC
CDR3: CASSRTTGEQYF

D: .
size: few
V: TRBV6-5
J: TRBJ2-5
DNA: TGTGCCAGCACCGAGCCATTCCAAGAGACCCAGTACTTC
CDR3: CASTEPFQETQYF

D: TRBD2
size: few
V: TRBV6-4
J: TRBJ2-1
DNA: TGTGCCAGCAGCAAAGTAGCGGGAGGGTACAATGAGCAGTTCTTC
CDR3: CASSKVAGGYNEQFF

D: .
size: few
V: TRBV6-6
J: TRBJ1-1
DNA: TGTGCCACTACCGGGCAGGGGAGGGTCATGAACACTGAAGCTTTCTTT
CDR3: CATTGQGRVMNTEAFF

D: .
size: .
V: TRBV2
J: TRBJ1-5
DNA: TGTGCCAGCAGTGAATCTGGGGGGAGTGCGCCCCAGCATTTT
CDR3: CASSESGGSAPQHF

D: TRBD2
size: few
V: TRBV10-3
J: TRBJ2-4
DNA: TGTGCCATCAGTGTACGGACTAGTGACATTCAGTACTTC
CDR3: CAISVRTSDIQYF

D: TRBD1
size: many
V: TRBV20-1
J: TRBJ1-1
DNA: TGCAGTGCTTTTCAACAGGGGGAAAAAGCTTTCTTT
CDR3: CSAFQQGEKAFF

D: .
size: many
V: TRBV6-6
J: TRBJ2-3
DNA: TGTGCCAGCAGTTCCCGGTTCGGAGGCGGGAAGGCAGATACGCAGTATTTT
CDR3: CASSSRFGGGKADTQYF

D: .
size: many
V: TRBV7-2
J: TRBJ2-1
DNA: TGTGCCAGCAGGCGTACGCGAGTTGGTGAGCAGTTCTTC
CDR3: CASRRTRVGEQFF

D: .
size: .
V: TRBV28
J: TRBJ1-2
DNA: TGTGCCAGCACCAGCAACGACAGGAACTATGGCTACACCTTC
CDR3: CASTSNDRNYGYTF

D: .
size: few
V: TRBV5-1
J: TRBJ1-3
DNA: TGCGCCAGCAGTCGCCTAAGCTATAACTCTGGAAACACCATATATTTT
CDR3: CASSRLSYNSGNTIYF

D: .
size: .
V: TRBV7-2
J: TRBJ2-3
DNA: TGTGCCAGCAGCTTAGCGGAGGCAGATACGCAGTATTTT
CDR3: CASSLAEADTQYF

D: .
size: .
V: TRBV14
J: TRBJ2-2
DNA: TGTGCCAGCAGCCAAGTAGGAGGGGAAAAGCTGTTTTTT
CDR3: CASSQVGGEKLFF